This TCR beta chain was documented in a study of blood T cell repertoires in COVID-19. In the study overall: The analysed material was cDNA or gDNA that came from T cells, B-cell-depleted T cells, or PBMCs.

Germline V CDR1 and CDR2: SGHRS, YFSETQ. The CDR3 contains 16 residues. J was trimmed by 4 bases and V by 3 bases; bases with no gene match: 11. Clones were read by immunoSEQ multiplex PCR, and TCRdb kept only the in-frame ones, dropping some. The sample has some 100,000 clones; roughly nine tenths are singletons. The specimen was peripheral blood. The receptor comes from a man aged 60 to 75 with acute or convalescent COVID-19. The chain employs TRBV5-1 and TRBJ2-3, with 7 bases fitting TRBD2. The CDR3 loop reads CASSYLSGQAPDTQYF. Written as DNA, the CDR3 is TGCGCCAGCAGCTACCTTAGCGGGCAAGCGCCAGATACGCAGTATTTT.